What follows describes a single T cell receptor (beta chain). The antigen is not known. This sample was taken from a study of PD-1 blockade in classical Hodgkin lymphoma. Some clones are missing from TCRdb's copy, which holds only in-frame ones; the method was immunoSEQ multiplex PCR. The data contain more than 30,000 clones, roughly four fifths of them singletons. General study findings and limits: CD4+ TCR diversity, unlike CD8+, climbed significantly by C4D1. Repertoires differed for reasons still undefined, possibly disease activity or prior therapy. Complete responders showed a baseline diversity that resembled the diversity of newly diagnosed patients. The study reported lower baseline TCR diversity in newly diagnosed patients than in healthy donors.

With no exception, relapse followed autologous stem cell transplantation in all patients, and brentuximab vedotin exposure varied. The sample consisted of peripheral blood mononuclear cells (PBMCs), taken at baseline. The TCR comes from a human donor with classical Hodgkin lymphoma.

The CDR3 sequence is CASSYSRATQPQHF. The CDR3 coding sequence is TGTGCCAGCAGTTACTCGAGGGCTACCCAGCCCCAGCATTTT. The chain carries TRBV6-5 and TRBJ1-5; no clear D. Germline CDR1 reads MNHEY; CDR2 reads SVGAGI. The CDR3 is 14 amino acids. The V gene lost 0 bases and the J gene lost 7 bases, with 10 bases spanning the gap.